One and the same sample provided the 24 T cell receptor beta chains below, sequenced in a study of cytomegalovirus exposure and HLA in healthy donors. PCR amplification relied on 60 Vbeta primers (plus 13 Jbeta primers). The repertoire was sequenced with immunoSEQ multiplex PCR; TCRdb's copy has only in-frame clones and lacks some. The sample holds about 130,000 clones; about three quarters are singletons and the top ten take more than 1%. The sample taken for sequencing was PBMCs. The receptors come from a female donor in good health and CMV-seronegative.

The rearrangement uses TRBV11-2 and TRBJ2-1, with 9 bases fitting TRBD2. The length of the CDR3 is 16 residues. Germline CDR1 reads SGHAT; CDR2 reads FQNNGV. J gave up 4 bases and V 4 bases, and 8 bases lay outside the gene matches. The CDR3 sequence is CASSSFPGLAYNEQFF. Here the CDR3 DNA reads TGTGCCAGCAGCTCCTTCCCGGGACTAGCTTACAATGAGCAGTTCTTC.

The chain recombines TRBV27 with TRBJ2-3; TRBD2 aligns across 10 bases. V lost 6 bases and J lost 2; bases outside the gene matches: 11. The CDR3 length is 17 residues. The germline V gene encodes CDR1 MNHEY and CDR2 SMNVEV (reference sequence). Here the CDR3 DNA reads TGTGCCAGCAGCCACATTGTCCTAGCGGGAGCCACAGATACGCAGTATTTT. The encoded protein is CASSHIVLAGATDTQYF.

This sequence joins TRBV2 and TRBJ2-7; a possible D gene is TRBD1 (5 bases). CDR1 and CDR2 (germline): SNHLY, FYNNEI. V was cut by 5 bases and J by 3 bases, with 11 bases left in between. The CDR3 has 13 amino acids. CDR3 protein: CASSLQVYYEQYF. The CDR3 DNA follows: TGTGCCAGCAGTTTACAGGTTTACTACGAGCAGTACTTC. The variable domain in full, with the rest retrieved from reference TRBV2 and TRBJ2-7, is EPEVTQTPSHQVTQMGQEVILRCVPISNHLYFYWYRQILGQKVEFLVSFYNNEISEKSEIFDDQFSVERPDGSNFTLKIRSTKLEDSAMYFCASSLQVYYEQYFGPGTRLTVT.

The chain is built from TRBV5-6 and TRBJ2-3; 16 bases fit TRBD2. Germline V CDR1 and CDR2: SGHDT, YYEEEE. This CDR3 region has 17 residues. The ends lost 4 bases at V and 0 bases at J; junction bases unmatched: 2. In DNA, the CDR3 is TGTGCCAGCAGCGGGACTAGCGGGGGGGTTAGCACAGATACGCAGTATTTT. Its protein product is CASSGTSGGVSTDTQYF.

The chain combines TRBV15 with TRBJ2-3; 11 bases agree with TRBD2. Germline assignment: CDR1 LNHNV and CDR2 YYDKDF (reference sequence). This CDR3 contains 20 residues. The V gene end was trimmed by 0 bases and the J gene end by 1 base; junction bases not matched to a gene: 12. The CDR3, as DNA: TGTGCCACCAGCAGAGATCTAGGACTAGCGGGTCGTGTAGGCACAGATACGCAGTATTTT. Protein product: CATSRDLGLAGRVGTDTQYF.

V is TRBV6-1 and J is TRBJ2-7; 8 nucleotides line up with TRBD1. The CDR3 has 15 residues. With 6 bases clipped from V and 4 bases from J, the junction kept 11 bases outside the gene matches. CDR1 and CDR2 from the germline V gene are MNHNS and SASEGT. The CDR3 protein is CASRAIRQGSYEQYF. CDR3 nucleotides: TGTGCCAGCAGGGCCATAAGACAGGGGAGTTACGAGCAGTACTTC.

CDR3 residues: CASIRDRGLSQPQHF. The CDR3 coding sequence is TGTGCCAGCATCCGGGACAGGGGGCTCTCTCAGCCCCAGCATTTT. The rearrangement joins TRBV6-1 to TRBJ1-5, with TRBD1 matching over 12 bases. Unmatched junction bases numbered 7, after V lost 7 bases and J lost 6 bases. The CDR3 runs 15 residues. Germline CDR1 is MNHNS and CDR2 is SASEGT.

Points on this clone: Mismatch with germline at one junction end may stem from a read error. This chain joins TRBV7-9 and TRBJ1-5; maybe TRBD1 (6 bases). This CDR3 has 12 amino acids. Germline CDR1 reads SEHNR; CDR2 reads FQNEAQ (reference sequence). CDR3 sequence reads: CSSGQMDQPQHF. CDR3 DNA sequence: TGTTCCAGTGGACAGATGGATCAGCCCCAGCATTTT.

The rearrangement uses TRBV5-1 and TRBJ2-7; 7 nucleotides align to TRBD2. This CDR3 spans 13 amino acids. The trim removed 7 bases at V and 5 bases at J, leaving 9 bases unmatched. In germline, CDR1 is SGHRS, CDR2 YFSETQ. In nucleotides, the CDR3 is TGCGCCAGCGCGGGGAGGGTCGTCAACGAGCAGTACTTC. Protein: CASAGRVVNEQYF.

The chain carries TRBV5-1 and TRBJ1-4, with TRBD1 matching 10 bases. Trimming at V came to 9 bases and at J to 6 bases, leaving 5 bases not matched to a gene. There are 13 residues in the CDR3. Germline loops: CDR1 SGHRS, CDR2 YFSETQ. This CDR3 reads CATRQGADEKLFF. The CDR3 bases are TGCGCCACCCGACAGGGGGCCGATGAAAAACTGTTTTTT. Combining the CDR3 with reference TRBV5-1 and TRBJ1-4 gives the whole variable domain KAGVTQTPRYLIKTRGQQVTLSCSPISGHRSVSWYQQTPGQGLQFLFEYFSETQRNKGNFPGRFSGRQFSNSRSEMNVSTLELGDSALYLCATRQGADEKLFFGSGTQLSVL.

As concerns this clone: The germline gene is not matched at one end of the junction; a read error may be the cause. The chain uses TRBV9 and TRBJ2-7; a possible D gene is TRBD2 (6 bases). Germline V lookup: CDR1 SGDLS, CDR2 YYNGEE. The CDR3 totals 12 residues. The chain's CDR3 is CASSAGGREQYF. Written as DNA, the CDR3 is TGCGCCAGCAGCGCAGGAGGGCGCGAGCAGTACTTC.

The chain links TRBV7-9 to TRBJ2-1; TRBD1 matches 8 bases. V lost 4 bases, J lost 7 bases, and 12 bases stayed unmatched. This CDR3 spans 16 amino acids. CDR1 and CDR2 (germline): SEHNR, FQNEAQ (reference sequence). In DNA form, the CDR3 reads TGTGCCAGCAGCTCAACTCAGGGGGCGCAGTTAAATGAGCAGTTCTTC. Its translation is CASSSTQGAQLNEQFF.

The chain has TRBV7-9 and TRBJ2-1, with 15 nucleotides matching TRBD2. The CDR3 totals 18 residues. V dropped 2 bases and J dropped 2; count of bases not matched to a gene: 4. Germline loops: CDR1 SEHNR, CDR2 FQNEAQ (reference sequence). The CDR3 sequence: CASSLRTSGREPYNEQFF. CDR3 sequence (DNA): TGTGCCAGCAGCTTAAGGACTAGCGGGAGGGAGCCCTACAATGAGCAGTTCTTC. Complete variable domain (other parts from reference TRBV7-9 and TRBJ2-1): DTGVSQNPRHKITKRGQNVTFRCDPISEHNRLYWYRQTLGQGPEFLTYFQNEAQLEKSRLLSDRFSAERPKGSFSTLEIQRTEQGDSAMYLCASSLRTSGREPYNEQFFGPGTRLTVL.

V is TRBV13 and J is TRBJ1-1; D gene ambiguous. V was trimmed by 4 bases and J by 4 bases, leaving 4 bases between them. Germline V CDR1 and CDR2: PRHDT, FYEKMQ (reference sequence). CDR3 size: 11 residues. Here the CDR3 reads CASSSGTEAFF. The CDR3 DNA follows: TGTGCCAGCAGCTCGGGCACTGAAGCTTTCTTT.

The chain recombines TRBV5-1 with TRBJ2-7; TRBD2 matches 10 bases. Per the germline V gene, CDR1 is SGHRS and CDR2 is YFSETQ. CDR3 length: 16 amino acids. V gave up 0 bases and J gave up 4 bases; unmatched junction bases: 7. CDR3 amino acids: CASSLAPSGSLYEQYF. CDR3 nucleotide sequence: TGCGCCAGCAGCTTGGCCCCTAGCGGGAGTCTGTACGAGCAGTACTTC.

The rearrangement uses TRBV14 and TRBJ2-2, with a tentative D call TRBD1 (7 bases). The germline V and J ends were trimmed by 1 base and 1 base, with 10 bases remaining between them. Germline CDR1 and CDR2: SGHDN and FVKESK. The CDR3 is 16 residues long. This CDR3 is CASSQGGTVNTGELFF. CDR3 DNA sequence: TGTGCCAGCAGCCAAGGCGGGACAGTGAACACCGGGGAGCTGTTTTTT.

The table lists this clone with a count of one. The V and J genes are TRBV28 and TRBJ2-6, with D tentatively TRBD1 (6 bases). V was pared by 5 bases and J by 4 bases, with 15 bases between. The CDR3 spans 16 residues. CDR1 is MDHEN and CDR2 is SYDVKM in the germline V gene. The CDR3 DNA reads TGTGCCAGCAGTCGATACAGGGCGGCCGGGGCCAACGTCCTGACTTTC. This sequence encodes CASSRYRAAGANVLTF. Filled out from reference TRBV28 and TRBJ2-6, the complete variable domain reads DVKVTQSSRYLVKRTGEKVFLECVQDMDHENMFWYRQDPGLGLRLIYFSYDVKMKEKGDIPEGYSVSREKKERFSLILESASTNQTSMYLCASSRYRAAGANVLTFGAGSRLTVL.

This CDR3 reads CASLPGGVPGGTEAFF. The CDR3 nucleotides are TGTGCCAGCCTACCAGGGGGCGTTCCGGGTGGCACTGAAGCTTTCTTT. V and J are TRBV28 and TRBJ1-1; 8 nucleotides align to TRBD1. V lost 8 bases to trimming and J lost 4 bases; unmatched junction nucleotides: 15. Germline V lookup: CDR1 MDHEN, CDR2 SYDVKM. This CDR3 is 16 amino acids long.

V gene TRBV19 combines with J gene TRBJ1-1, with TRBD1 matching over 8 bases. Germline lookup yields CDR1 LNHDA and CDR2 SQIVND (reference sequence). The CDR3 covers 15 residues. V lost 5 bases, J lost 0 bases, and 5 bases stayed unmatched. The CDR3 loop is CASSAQDRVNTEAFF. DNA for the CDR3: TGTGCCAGTAGTGCCCAGGACAGGGTGAACACTGAAGCTTTCTTT.

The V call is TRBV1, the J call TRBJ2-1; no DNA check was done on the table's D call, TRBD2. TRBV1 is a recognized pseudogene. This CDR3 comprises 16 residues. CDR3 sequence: CTSSQDGGENNNEQFF. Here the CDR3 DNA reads TGCACCAGCAGCCAAGACGGGGGGGAGAATAACAATGAGCAGTTCTTC.

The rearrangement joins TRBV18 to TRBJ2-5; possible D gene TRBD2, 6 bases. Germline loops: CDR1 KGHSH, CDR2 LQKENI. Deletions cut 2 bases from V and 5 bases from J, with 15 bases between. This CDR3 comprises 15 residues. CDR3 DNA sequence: TGTGCCAGCTCACCAAGTACTCCTGGGGGGGAGACCCAGTACTTC. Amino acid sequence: CASSPSTPGGETQYF.

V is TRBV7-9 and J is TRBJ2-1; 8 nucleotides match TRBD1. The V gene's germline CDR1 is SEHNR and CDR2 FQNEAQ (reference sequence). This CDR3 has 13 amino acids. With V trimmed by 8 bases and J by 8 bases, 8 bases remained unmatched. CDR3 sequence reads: CASRQGKDDEQFF. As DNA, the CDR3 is TGTGCCAGCCGACAGGGGAAAGACGATGAGCAGTTCTTC.

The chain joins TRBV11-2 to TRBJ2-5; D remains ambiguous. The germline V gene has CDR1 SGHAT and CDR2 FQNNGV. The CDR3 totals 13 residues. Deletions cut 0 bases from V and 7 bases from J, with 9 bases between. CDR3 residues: CASSLDTSGTQYF. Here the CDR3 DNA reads TGTGCCAGCAGCTTAGACACCTCGGGGACCCAGTACTTC.

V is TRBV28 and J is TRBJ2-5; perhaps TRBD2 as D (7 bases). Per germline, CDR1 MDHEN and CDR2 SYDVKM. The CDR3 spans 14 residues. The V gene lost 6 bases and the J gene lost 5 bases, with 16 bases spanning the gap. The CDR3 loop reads CASRSWGGAETQYF. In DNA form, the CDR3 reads TGTGCCAGCAGAAGCTGGGGGGGCGCGGAGACCCAGTACTTC. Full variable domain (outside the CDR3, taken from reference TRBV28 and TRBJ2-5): DVKVTQSSRYLVKRTGEKVFLECVQDMDHENMFWYRQDPGLGLRLIYFSYDVKMKEKGDIPEGYSVSREKKERFSLILESASTNQTSMYLCASRSWGGAETQYFGPGTRLLVL.